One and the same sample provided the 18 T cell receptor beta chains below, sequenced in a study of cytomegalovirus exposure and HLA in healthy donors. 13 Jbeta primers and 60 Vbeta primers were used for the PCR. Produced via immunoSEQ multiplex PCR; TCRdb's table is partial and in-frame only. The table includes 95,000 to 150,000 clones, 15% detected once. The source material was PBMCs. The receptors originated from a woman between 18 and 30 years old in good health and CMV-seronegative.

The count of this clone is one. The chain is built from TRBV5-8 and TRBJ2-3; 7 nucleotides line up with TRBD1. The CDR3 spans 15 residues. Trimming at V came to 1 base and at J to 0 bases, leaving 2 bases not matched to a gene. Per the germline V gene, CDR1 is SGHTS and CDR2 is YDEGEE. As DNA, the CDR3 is TGTGCCAGCAGCTTGCACAGGGGAAGCACAGATACGCAGTATTTT. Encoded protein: CASSLHRGSTDTQYF.

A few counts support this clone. The CDR3 reads CASSLNYGYTF. The CDR3 DNA reads as TGCGCCAGCAGCCTCAACTATGGCTACACCTTC. This chain links TRBV23-1 with TRBJ1-2; no reliable D call. TRBV23-1 is an ORF, and what it does is uncertain. V dropped 6 bases and J dropped 2 bases, with 4 bases sitting between them. The CDR3 has 11 residues.

In DNA, the CDR3 is TGTGCCAGCTCAAGCACGACAGGGAACGACGAGCAGTACTTC. It codes for CASSSTTGNDEQYF. The rearrangement joins TRBV18 to TRBJ2-7; 7 nucleotides match TRBD1. V was clipped by 5 bases and J by 5 bases; unmatched bases: 9. The V gene's germline CDR1 is KGHSH and CDR2 LQKENI. The CDR3 extends over 14 amino acids.

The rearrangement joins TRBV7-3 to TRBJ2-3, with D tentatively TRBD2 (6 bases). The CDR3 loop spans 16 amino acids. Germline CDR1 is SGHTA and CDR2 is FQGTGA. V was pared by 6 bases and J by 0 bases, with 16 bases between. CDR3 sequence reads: CASSLKTGGSTDTQYF. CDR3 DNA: TGTGCCAGCAGTCTTAAAACTGGGGGGAGCACAGATACGCAGTATTTT.

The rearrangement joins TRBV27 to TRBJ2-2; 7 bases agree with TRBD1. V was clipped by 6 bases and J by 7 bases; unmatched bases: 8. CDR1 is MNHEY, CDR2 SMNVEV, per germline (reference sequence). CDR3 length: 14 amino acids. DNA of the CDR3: TGTGCCAGCAGGACGACAGGGTCAAACGGGGAGCTGTTTTTT. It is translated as CASRTTGSNGELFF.

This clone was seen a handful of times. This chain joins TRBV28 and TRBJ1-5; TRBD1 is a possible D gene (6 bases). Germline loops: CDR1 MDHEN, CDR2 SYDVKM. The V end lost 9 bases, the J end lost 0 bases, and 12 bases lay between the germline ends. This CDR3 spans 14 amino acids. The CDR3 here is CASSGTTSNQPQHF. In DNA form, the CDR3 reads TGTGCCAGTTCAGGGACAACTAGCAATCAGCCCCAGCATTTT.

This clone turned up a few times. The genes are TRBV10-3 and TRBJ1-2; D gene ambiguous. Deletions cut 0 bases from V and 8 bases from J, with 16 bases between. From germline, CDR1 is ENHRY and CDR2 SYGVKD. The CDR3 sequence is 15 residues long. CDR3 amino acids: CAISESSASPGGYTF. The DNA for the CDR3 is TGTGCCATCAGTGAGTCGTCCGCGTCCCCGGGAGGCTACACCTTC.

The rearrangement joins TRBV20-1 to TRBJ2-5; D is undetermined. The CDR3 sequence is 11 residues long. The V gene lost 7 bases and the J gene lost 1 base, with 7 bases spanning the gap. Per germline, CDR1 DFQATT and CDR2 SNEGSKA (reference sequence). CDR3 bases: TGCAGTGTTGAGGCCCAAGAGACCCAGTACTTC. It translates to CSVEAQETQYF.

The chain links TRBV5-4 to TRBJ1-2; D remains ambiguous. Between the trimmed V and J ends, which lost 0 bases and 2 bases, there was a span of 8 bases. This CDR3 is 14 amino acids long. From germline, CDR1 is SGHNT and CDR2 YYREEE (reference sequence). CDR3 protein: CASSLARRNYGYTF. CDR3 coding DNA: TGTGCCAGCAGCTTGGCCAGGAGGAACTATGGCTACACCTTC. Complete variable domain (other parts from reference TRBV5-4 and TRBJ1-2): ETGVTQSPTHLIKTRGQQVTLRCSSQSGHNTVSWYQQALGQGPQFIFQYYREEENGRGNFPPRFSGLQFPNYSSELNVNALELDDSALYLCASSLARRNYGYTFGSGTRLTVV.

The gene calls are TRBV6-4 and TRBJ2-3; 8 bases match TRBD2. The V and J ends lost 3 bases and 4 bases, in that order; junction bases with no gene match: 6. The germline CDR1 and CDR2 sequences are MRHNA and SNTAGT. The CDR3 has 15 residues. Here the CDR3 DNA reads TGTGCCAGCAGTGAGGTCGGGGGGGCCTCAGATACGCAGTATTTT. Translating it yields CASSEVGGASDTQYF.

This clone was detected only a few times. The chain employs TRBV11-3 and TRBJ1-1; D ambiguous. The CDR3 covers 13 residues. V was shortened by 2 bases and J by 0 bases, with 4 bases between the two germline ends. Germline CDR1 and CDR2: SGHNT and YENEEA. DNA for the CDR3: TGTGCCAGCAGCTTATCAGTGAACACTGAAGCTTTCTTT. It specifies CASSLSVNTEAFF.

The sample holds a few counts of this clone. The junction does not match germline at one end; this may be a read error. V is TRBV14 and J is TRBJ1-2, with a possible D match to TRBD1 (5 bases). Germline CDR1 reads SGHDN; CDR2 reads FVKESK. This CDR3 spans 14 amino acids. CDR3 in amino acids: CAGSQEGLFYGYTF. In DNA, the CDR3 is TGTGCCGGCAGCCAAGAGGGGCTGTTCTATGGCTACACCTTC.

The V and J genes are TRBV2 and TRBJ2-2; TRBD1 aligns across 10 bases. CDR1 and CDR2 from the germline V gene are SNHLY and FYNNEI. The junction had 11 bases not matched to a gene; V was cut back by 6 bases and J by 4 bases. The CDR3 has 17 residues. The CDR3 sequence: CASSKYRDRGSTGELFF. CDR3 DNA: TGTGCCAGCAGCAAATACCGGGACAGGGGTTCCACCGGGGAGCTGTTTTTT. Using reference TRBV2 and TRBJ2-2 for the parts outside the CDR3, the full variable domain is EPEVTQTPSHQVTQMGQEVILRCVPISNHLYFYWYRQILGQKVEFLVSFYNNEISEKSEIFDDQFSVERPDGSNFTLKIRSTKLEDSAMYFCASSKYRDRGSTGELFFGEGSRLTVL.

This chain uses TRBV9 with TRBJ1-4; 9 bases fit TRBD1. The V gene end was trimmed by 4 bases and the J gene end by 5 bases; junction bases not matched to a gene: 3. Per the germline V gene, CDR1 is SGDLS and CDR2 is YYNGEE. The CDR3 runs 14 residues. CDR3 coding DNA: TGTGCCAGCAGCACAGGGGGCGGGAATGAAAAACTGTTTTTT. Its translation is CASSTGGGNEKLFF.

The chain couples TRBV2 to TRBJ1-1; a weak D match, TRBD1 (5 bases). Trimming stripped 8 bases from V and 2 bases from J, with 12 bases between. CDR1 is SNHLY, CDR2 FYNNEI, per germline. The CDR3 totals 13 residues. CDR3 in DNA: TGTGCCAGCCCCAACCAGGGTAACACTGAAGCTTTCTTT. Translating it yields CASPNQGNTEAFF.

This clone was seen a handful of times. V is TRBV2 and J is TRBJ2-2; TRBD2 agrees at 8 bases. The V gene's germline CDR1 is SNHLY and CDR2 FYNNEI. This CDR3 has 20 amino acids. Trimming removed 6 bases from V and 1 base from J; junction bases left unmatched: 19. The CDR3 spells CASRTIRMVAGTMNTGELFF. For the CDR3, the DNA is TGTGCCAGCAGGACGATAAGGATGGTAGCGGGGACCATGAACACCGGGGAGCTGTTTTTT.

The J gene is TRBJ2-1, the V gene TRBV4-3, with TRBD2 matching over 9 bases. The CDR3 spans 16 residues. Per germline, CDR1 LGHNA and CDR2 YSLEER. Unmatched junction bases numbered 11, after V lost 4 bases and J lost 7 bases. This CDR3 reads CASSLTAGGLGNEQFF. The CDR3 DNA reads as TGCGCCAGCAGCCTCACAGCGGGGGGCTTGGGGAATGAGCAGTTCTTC.

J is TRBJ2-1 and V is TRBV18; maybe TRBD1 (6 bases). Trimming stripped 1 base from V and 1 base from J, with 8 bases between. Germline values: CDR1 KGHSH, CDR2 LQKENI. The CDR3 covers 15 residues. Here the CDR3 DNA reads TGTGCCAGCTCACCACAACAGGGATCCTACAATGAGCAGTTCTTC. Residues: CASSPQQGSYNEQFF.